A single sample gave rise to the 18 T cell receptor beta chains below, sequenced in a study of technical replicates of blood from several donors. Measured with immunoSEQ multiplex PCR; TCRdb has only the in-frame clones, and not every one. The top ten hold 3% to 3.5% of the sample, which has some 56,000 clones, about 96% seen once. Input material: PBMCs. These receptors all stem from a human donor in good health. Some clones in this sample may be carry-over from other donors' samples.

This clone was seen once. The chain employs TRBV13 and TRBJ2-3, with TRBD2 as a possible D gene (5 bases). This CDR3 region has 16 residues. The germline gives CDR1 PRHDT, CDR2 FYEKMQ (reference sequence). With 1 base removed from V and 4 bases from J, the gap between germline ends came to 15 bases. The DNA of the CDR3 is TGTGCCAGCAGCTTAGTTAATTCACTAGTAGCAGATACGCAGTATTTT. Translating it yields CASSLVNSLVADTQYF.

V gene TRBV10-3 combines with J gene TRBJ1-1; the D is unclear. CDR1 is ENHRY, CDR2 SYGVKD, per germline. The CDR3 runs 13 residues. Between the trimmed V and J ends, which lost 3 bases and 2 bases, there was a span of 7 bases. In DNA, the CDR3 is TGTGCCATCAGTGATGCAGGAAACACTGAAGCTTTCTTT. This sequence encodes CAISDAGNTEAFF.

This chain connects TRBV5-1 to TRBJ2-3; TRBD2 agrees at 10 bases. The CDR3 totals 18 residues. V lost 4 bases and J lost 2; bases outside the gene matches: 13. Germline values: CDR1 SGHRS, CDR2 YFSETQ. Here the CDR3 reads CASSVTSGVIGNTDTQYF. For the CDR3, the DNA is TGCGCCAGCAGCGTAACTAGCGGGGTAATCGGCAACACAGATACGCAGTATTTT.

This chain connects TRBV5-6 to TRBJ1-1; D not resolved. There are 12 residues in the CDR3. V was shortened by 9 bases and J by 1 base, with 10 bases between the two germline ends. Germline CDR1 SGHDT, CDR2 YYEEEE. The CDR3 DNA is TGTGCCACCGCACTTGGGAACACTGAAGCTTTCTTT. This sequence encodes CATALGNTEAFF.

J is TRBJ2-7 and V is TRBV12-5, with TRBD2 matching over 7 bases. Germline-derived CDR1 and CDR2 are LGHNT and FRNRAP. The CDR3 length is 12 residues. The trim removed 10 bases at V and 4 bases at J, leaving 7 bases unmatched. Written as DNA, the CDR3 is TGTGCTACCCAGCGGGATCGATACGAGCAGTACTTC. Translating it yields CATQRDRYEQYF.

The V call is TRBV6-1, the J call TRBJ2-5; no reliable D call. The CDR3 covers 14 residues. CDR1 MNHNS and CDR2 SASEGT come from the germline V gene. Trimming took 6 bases from V and 5 from J, leaving 16 bases between them. CDR3 in amino acids: CASSRTSGSETQYF. In DNA, the CDR3 is TGTGCCAGCAGCCGAACCTCCGGGTCGGAGACCCAGTACTTC.

This chain joins TRBV4-2 and TRBJ2-3; 13 bases align to TRBD2. The germline CDR1 and CDR2 sequences are LGHNA and YNFKEQ. The CDR3 length is 17 residues. The ends lost 2 bases at V and 4 bases at J; junction bases unmatched: 6. This CDR3 is CASSQQLAGGSADTQYF. The CDR3 DNA reads as TGTGCCAGCAGCCAACAACTAGCGGGGGGGAGCGCAGATACGCAGTATTTT.

J is TRBJ2-1 and V is TRBV5-1; 16 positions match TRBD2. The germline gives CDR1 SGHRS, CDR2 YFSETQ. V lost 4 bases and J lost 8; bases outside the gene matches: 12. This CDR3 is built from 18 residues. The CDR3 DNA reads as TGCGCCAGCAGCCCGGGACTAGCGGGGGGGCCTACGGTCTATGAGCAGTTCTTC. It is translated as CASSPGLAGGPTVYEQFF.

This sequence joins TRBV15 and TRBJ1-1, with D maybe TRBD1 (6 bases). The germline gives CDR1 LNHNV, CDR2 YYDKDF (reference sequence). This CDR3 has 13 amino acids. The V end was cut by 2 bases, the J end by 3 bases, with 7 bases between. In DNA, the CDR3 is TGTGCCACCAGCAGATCAGGGGACACTGAAGCTTTCTTT. As protein: CATSRSGDTEAFF.

The genes are TRBV4-3 and TRBJ1-2; no clear D. This CDR3 comprises 15 residues. V lost 0 bases to trimming and J lost 4 bases, with 12 bases between them. From germline, CDR1 is LGHNA and CDR2 YSLEER. CDR3 residues: CASSQERSASYGYTF. The CDR3, as DNA: TGCGCCAGCAGCCAAGAGCGCAGCGCAAGCTATGGCTACACCTTC.

V and J are TRBV2 and TRBJ2-1, with 7 bases fitting TRBD1. With V trimmed by 7 bases and J by 10 bases, 10 bases remained unmatched. The length of the CDR3 is 13 residues. Germline V CDR1 and CDR2: SNHLY, FYNNEI. CDR3 residues: CASKGGVQTEQFF. The CDR3 nucleotides read TGTGCCAGCAAAGGGGGCGTGCAGACAGAGCAGTTCTTC.

V gene TRBV12-5 combines with J gene TRBJ2-7; TRBD2 might be the D (5 bases). The germline gives CDR1 LGHNT, CDR2 FRNRAP. Trimming removed 0 bases at V and 0 bases at J, with 18 bases between. The CDR3 length is 18 residues. CDR3 DNA sequence: TGTGCTAGTGGTTTGGTTAATGGGGAGAAGTACAACTCCTACGAGCAGTACTTC. The encoded protein is CASGLVNGEKYNSYEQYF.

The rearrangement joins TRBV6-4 to TRBJ2-1; TRBD1 matches 11 bases. The junction had 0 bases not matched to a gene; V was cut back by 2 bases and J by 6 bases. Per the germline V gene, CDR1 is MRHNA and CDR2 is SNTAGT. CDR3 length: 14 residues. Written as DNA, the CDR3 is TGTGCCAGCAGTGACGGGACAGGGGGCAATGAGCAGTTCTTC. Amino acid sequence: CASSDGTGGNEQFF.

The chain carries TRBV14 and TRBJ1-2; a weak D match, TRBD1 (5 bases). The germline gives CDR1 SGHDN, CDR2 FVKESK. V gave up 2 bases and J gave up 10 bases, with 14 bases separating them. The CDR3 loop spans 13 amino acids. The CDR3 is CASSQQGPQVYTF. The DNA for the CDR3 is TGTGCCAGCAGCCAACAGGGCCCCCAGGTCTACACCTTC.

The chain couples TRBV4-1 to TRBJ1-6, with D possibly matching TRBD1 (5 bases). V was cut by 3 bases and J by 9 bases, with 18 bases left in between. Germline CDR1 is MGHRA and CDR2 is YSYEKL. This CDR3 is 16 amino acids long. The chain's CDR3 is CASSQIPGRGSSPLHF. The CDR3 DNA is TGCGCCAGCAGCCAGATCCCGGGACGGGGGAGTTCACCCCTCCACTTT.

This clone has just one count. The rearrangement uses TRBV9 and TRBJ2-5, with D possibly being TRBD1 (6 bases). Germline V gene data show CDR1 as SGDLS and CDR2 as YYNGEE. V was shortened by 7 bases and J by 7 bases, with 23 bases between the two germline ends. The CDR3 length is 15 residues. In nucleotides, the CDR3 is TGTGCCAGCTCCCCCCTAACAGGGAGCCAGGGGACCCAGTACTTC. This translates into CASSPLTGSQGTQYF.

V usage is TRBV30 and J usage is TRBJ1-2; 10 bases are a match to TRBD1. This CDR3 region has 14 residues. The V gene's germline CDR1 is GTSNPN and CDR2 SVGIG (reference sequence). With 5 bases clipped from V and 2 bases from J, the junction kept 5 bases outside the gene matches. CDR3 sequence: CAWLTGGSNYGYTF. As DNA, the CDR3 is TGTGCCTGGCTGACAGGGGGCTCGAACTATGGCTACACCTTC.

This chain links TRBV19 with TRBJ1-2; 7 bases are a match to TRBD1. This CDR3 spans 15 amino acids. The germline CDR1 and CDR2 sequences are LNHDA and SQIVND (reference sequence). V dropped 6 bases and J dropped 1; count of bases not matched to a gene: 8. The CDR3 nucleotides read TGTGCCAGTAGGACGCCGGGACAGCTTAACTATGGCTACACCTTC. Its protein is CASRTPGQLNYGYTF. Full variable domain (remainder filled in from reference TRBV19 and TRBJ1-2): DGGITQSPKYLFRKEGQNVTLSCEQNLNHDAMYWYRQDPGQGLRLIYYSQIVNDFQKGDIAEGYSVSREKKESFPLTVTSAQKNPTAFYLCASRTPGQLNYGYTFGSGTRLTVV.